These 12 T cell receptor beta chains came from one sample sequenced in a study of cytomegalovirus exposure and HLA in healthy donors. The PCR ran on 60 Vbeta and 13 Jbeta primers. The table came from immunoSEQ multiplex PCR; TCRdb's copy has only in-frame clones and leaves some out. The sample carries around 130,000 clones, around 77% recorded once. Sequencing was done on a sample of PBMCs. Receptor source: a woman between 55 and 75 years old in good health and CMV-seronegative.

This clone has a single count. CDR3 loop: CASRGQGGNTEAFF. CDR3 bases: TGTGCCAGCAGGGGACAGGGGGGGAACACTGAAGCTTTCTTT. The J gene is TRBJ1-1, the V gene TRBV6-5; TRBD1 matches at 11 bases. The CDR3 extends over 14 amino acids. V was clipped by 6 bases and J by 1 base; unmatched bases: 1. Per germline, CDR1 MNHEY and CDR2 SVGAGI.

The chain has TRBV7-2 and TRBJ2-7; 13 bases align to TRBD2. In germline, CDR1 is SGHTA, CDR2 FQGNSA. Trimming cost V 5 bases and J 6 bases; bases outside gene matches: 10. CDR3 length equals 16 residues. CDR3 residues: CASSPSQLAGGPEQYF. Written as DNA, the CDR3 is TGTGCCAGCAGCCCTTCCCAACTAGCGGGAGGGCCCGAGCAGTACTTC.

The chain joins TRBV10-3 to TRBJ1-5; D possibly corresponds to TRBD1 (6 bases). Per germline, CDR1 ENHRY and CDR2 SYGVKD. The CDR3 sequence is 14 residues long. V dropped 2 bases and J dropped 7 bases, with 12 bases sitting between them. CDR3 sequence (DNA): TGTGCCATCAGTGAGCGAGGGGGAAGGCAGCCCCAGCATTTT. Protein: CAISERGGRQPQHF.

This chain joins TRBV7-6 and TRBJ1-2; D gene ambiguous. The CDR3 runs to 13 residues. Germline V gene data show CDR1 as SGHVS and CDR2 as FNYEAQ. The V and J ends lost 4 bases and 5 bases respectively, with 11 bases between them. CDR3 sequence: CASSSQAFYGYTF. For the CDR3, the DNA is TGTGCCAGCAGCTCCCAAGCTTTTTATGGCTACACCTTC.

This clone was picked up a small number of times. This chain uses TRBV18 with TRBJ2-5, with unresolved D. V lost 8 bases, J lost 5 bases, and 9 bases lay in between. Germline V gives CDR1 KGHSH, CDR2 LQKENI. The CDR3 loop spans 11 amino acids. Here the CDR3 DNA reads TGTGCCAGCAAACCCGGGGAGACCCAGTACTTC. It encodes CASKPGETQYF. Variable domain in full (rest from reference TRBV18 and TRBJ2-5): NAGVMQNPRHLVRRRGQEARLRCSPMKGHSHVYWYRQLPEEGLKFMVYLQKENIIDESGMPKERFSAEFPKEGPSILRIQQVVRGDSAAYFCASKPGETQYFGPGTRLLVL.

This rearrangement joins TRBV19 to TRBJ1-1; no reliable D call. CDR1 and CDR2 (germline): LNHDA, SQIVND (reference sequence). CDR3 length: 11 residues. V shed 5 bases and J shed 8 bases, with 9 bases lying between them. DNA of the CDR3: TGTGCCAGTAGTCTCGGTAAAGAAGCTTTCTTT. Amino acids: CASSLGKEAFF.

The chain employs TRBV28 and TRBJ2-5; D not certain. CDR1 is MDHEN, CDR2 SYDVKM, per germline. Trimming stripped 5 bases from V and 1 base from J, with 8 bases between. The CDR3 contains 13 residues. CDR3 DNA: TGTGCCAGCAGTCCCCCGGTCCAAGAGACCCAGTACTTC. The encoded protein is CASSPPVQETQYF.

The rearrangement joins TRBV2 to TRBJ2-3, with 10 bases aligning to TRBD2. V was clipped by 5 bases and J by 3 bases; unmatched bases: 5. The CDR3 has 15 amino acids. Per the germline V gene, CDR1 is SNHLY and CDR2 is FYNNEI. The CDR3 DNA is TGTGCCAGCAGTCCTCTAGCGGGAGAGACAGATACGCAGTATTTT. Translated: CASSPLAGETDTQYF.

This chain uses TRBV19 with TRBJ2-7; 13 bases match TRBD2. The ends lost 6 bases at V and 9 bases at J; junction bases unmatched: 11. Germline assignment: CDR1 LNHDA and CDR2 SQIVND (reference sequence). The CDR3 loop spans 15 amino acids. CDR3 nucleotides: TGTGCCAGTAGCAGTGCACTAGCGGGAGGGCCCGGGCAGTACTTC. Encoded protein: CASSSALAGGPGQYF.

CDR3 nucleotides: TGTGCCAGCACCCAGACAGGGAGAGAGGGTAACTATGGCTACACCTTC. Translation: CASTQTGREGNYGYTF. The V and J genes are TRBV5-4 and TRBJ1-2; TRBD1 matches at 7 bases. J lost 1 base, V lost 6 bases, and 12 bases had no gene match. This CDR3 is 16 amino acids long. CDR1 and CDR2 from the germline V gene are SGHNT and YYREEE (reference sequence). The whole variable domain, remainder taken from reference TRBV5-4 and TRBJ1-2, is ETGVTQSPTHLIKTRGQQVTLRCSSQSGHNTVSWYQQALGQGPQFIFQYYREEENGRGNFPPRFSGLQFPNYSSELNVNALELDDSALYLCASTQTGREGNYGYTFGSGTRLTVV.

This chain links TRBV4-1 with TRBJ2-5, with a possible D match to TRBD2 (5 bases). The CDR3 has 14 amino acids. Germline assignment: CDR1 MGHRA and CDR2 YSYEKL. Trimming stripped 0 bases from V and 6 bases from J, with 11 bases between. The CDR3 nucleotides are TGCGCCAGCAGCCAAGATGGAGGATGGAAGACCCAGTACTTC. It translates to CASSQDGGWKTQYF.

V is TRBV19 and J is TRBJ1-1; no firm D call. The V end was cut by 0 bases, the J end by 8 bases, with 16 bases between. The CDR3 runs to 15 residues. The germline V gene encodes CDR1 LNHDA and CDR2 SQIVND (reference sequence). CDR3 sequence: CASSIDPPSGMEAFF. The CDR3 nucleotides are TGTGCCAGTAGTATAGATCCCCCTTCGGGGATGGAAGCTTTCTTT.